The rows below give T cell receptor beta chains drawn from one sample of a study of blood T cell repertoires in COVID-19. The protocol was immunoSEQ multiplex PCR, while the TCRdb copy is restricted to in-frame clones and leaves out a portion. The data show about 190,000 clones, roughly 88% seen once. Sequenced material: peripheral blood. These TCRs come from a woman aged 40 to 50 who had recovered from COVID-19. Both conserved end residues are part of each CDR3. A D gene is named only where the DNA matches it firmly. The size entry is marked missing in some rows and otherwise reads once, few, many or a size class.

v_call	d_call	clone_size	j_call	cdr3_nt	cdr3_aa
TRBV7-9	TRBD1	-	TRBJ2-7	TGTGCCAGCAGCTCAACATCGGACAGGGCCGCCTACGAGCAGTACTTC	CASSSTSDRAAYEQYF
TRBV3-1/TRBV3-2	-	few	TRBJ1-1	TGTGCCAGCAGCCAAGATCGGGTTATGAAGAACACTGAAGCTTTCTTT	CASSQDRVMKNTEAFF
TRBV18	TRBD1	-	TRBJ1-1	TGTGCCAGCTCCCTGGGACAGGTTCCGAACACTGAAGCTTTCTTT	CASSLGQVPNTEAFF
TRBV9	-	-	TRBJ1-1	TGTGCCAGCAGCGTAGCCGGAGGGAGCACTGAAGCTTTCTTT	CASSVAGGSTEAFF
TRBV24-1	-	-	TRBJ1-2	TGTGCCACCAGTGACCCGGGACAACCCATTAACTATGGCTACACCTTC	CATSDPGQPINYGYTF
TRBV3-1/TRBV3-2	-	-	TRBJ1-3	TGTGCCAGCAGCCAAGCCTTGGGAGGTCTCACTGGAAACACCATATATTTT	CASSQALGGLTGNTIYF
TRBV7-6	-	-	TRBJ1-1	TGTGCCAGCACCGCGCGGAGGGGCACTGAAGCTTTCTTT	CASTARRGTEAFF
TRBV9	TRBD1	-	TRBJ1-4	TGTGCCAGCAGTGCAGACAGGGGCGATGAAAAACTGTTTTTT	CASSADRGDEKLFF
TRBV5-5	-	-	TRBJ1-1	TGTGCCAGCAGCAAGAGAGACACTGAAGCTTTCTTT	CASSKRDTEAFF
TRBV6-5	TRBD1	-	TRBJ1-6	TGTGCCAGCAGACCGGGACAGAGTAATTCACCCCTCCACTTT	CASRPGQSNSPLHF
TRBV5-1	-	-	TRBJ2-2	TGCGCCAGCAGCTTGCGCCAGGGGACATTCGCGAACACCGGGGAGCTGTTTTTT	CASSLRQGTFANTGELFF
TRBV7-2	-	-	TRBJ2-7	TGTGCCAGCAGCCTTGACTGGGAGCAGTACTTC	CASSLDWEQYF
TRBV24-1	TRBD2	-	TRBJ2-3	TGTGCCACCAGCACTAGCGGGGCGATGTATTTT	CATSTSGAMYF
TRBV7-6	TRBD2	-	TRBJ2-1	TGTGCCAGCAGCTCCGGGCTAGCGGAATACAATGAGCAGTTCTTC	CASSSGLAEYNEQFF
TRBV3-1/TRBV3-2	-	-	TRBJ1-5	TGTGCCAGCAGCCAAGACGGAGGGAATGGCAATCAGCCCCAGCATTTT	CASSQDGGNGNQPQHF
TRBV7-9	-	-	TRBJ1-1	TGTGCCAGCAGCTTAGGGCAGAACACTGAAGCTTTCTTT	CASSLGQNTEAFF
TRBV6-1	TRBD2	-	TRBJ2-7	TGTGCCAGCAGTGAGGTCCCCAAGACTAGCGCGAGGGACGAGCAGTACTTC	CASSEVPKTSARDEQYF
TRBV30	TRBD2	-	TRBJ2-2	TGTGCCCTAGGAACTAGCGGGAGAATCGGAGGGGAGCTGTTTTTT	CALGTSGRIGGELFF